This TCR beta chain was sequenced for a study of blood T cell repertoires in COVID-19. The overall study: Acute and convalescent COVID-19 samples came from the United States, Italy and Spain.

Here immunoSEQ multiplex PCR was the method, and the copy in TCRdb shows in-frame clones only, minus some. Of more than 110,000 clones listed, 82% are singletons. What was sequenced was peripheral blood. This clonotype originated in a woman older than 75 with acute or convalescent COVID-19.

The CDR3 here is CASSYGLTNYEQYF. The CDR3 region has the DNA TGTGCCAGCAGCTACGGACTCACCAACTACGAGCAGTACTTC. This sequence joins TRBV11-2 and TRBJ2-7; possible D gene TRBD2, 5 bases. V lost 4 bases and J lost 3, with 13 bases in between. The CDR3 contains 14 residues. Germline CDR1 SGHAT, CDR2 FQNNGV. The entire variable domain, with the rest obtained from reference TRBV11-2 and TRBJ2-7, is as follows: EAGVAQSPRYKIIEKRQSVAFWCNPISGHATLYWYQQILGQGPKLLIQFQNNGVVDDSQLPKDRFSAERLKGVDSTLKIQPAKLEDSAVYLCASSYGLTNYEQYFGPGTRLTVT.